This T cell receptor (beta chain) derives from a study of identical twins. This clonotype was observed a few times. MiXCR, run by TCRdb on the 5' RACE reads, gives a single entry per CDR3 protein. Seen here are under 1 million distinct CDR3 sequences, roughly an eighth observed once, and the top ten hold around 1.5%. The data also belong to a second study, concerning yellow fever vaccine responses in identical twins.

This receptor was obtained from a woman between 18 and 29 years old in good health. The material sequenced was PBMCs.

The CDR3 region is CASSLDRWGAGEDTQYF. As DNA, the CDR3 is TGTGCCAGCAGCTTAGATAGGTGGGGGGCTGGCGAAGATACGCAGTATTTT. This chain uses TRBV11-3 with TRBJ2-3; D tentatively reads TRBD1 or TRBD2 (6 bases each). Germline V lookup: CDR1 SGHNT, CDR2 YENEEA. V was clipped by 0 bases and J by 5 bases, with 18 bases between them. There are 17 residues in the CDR3.